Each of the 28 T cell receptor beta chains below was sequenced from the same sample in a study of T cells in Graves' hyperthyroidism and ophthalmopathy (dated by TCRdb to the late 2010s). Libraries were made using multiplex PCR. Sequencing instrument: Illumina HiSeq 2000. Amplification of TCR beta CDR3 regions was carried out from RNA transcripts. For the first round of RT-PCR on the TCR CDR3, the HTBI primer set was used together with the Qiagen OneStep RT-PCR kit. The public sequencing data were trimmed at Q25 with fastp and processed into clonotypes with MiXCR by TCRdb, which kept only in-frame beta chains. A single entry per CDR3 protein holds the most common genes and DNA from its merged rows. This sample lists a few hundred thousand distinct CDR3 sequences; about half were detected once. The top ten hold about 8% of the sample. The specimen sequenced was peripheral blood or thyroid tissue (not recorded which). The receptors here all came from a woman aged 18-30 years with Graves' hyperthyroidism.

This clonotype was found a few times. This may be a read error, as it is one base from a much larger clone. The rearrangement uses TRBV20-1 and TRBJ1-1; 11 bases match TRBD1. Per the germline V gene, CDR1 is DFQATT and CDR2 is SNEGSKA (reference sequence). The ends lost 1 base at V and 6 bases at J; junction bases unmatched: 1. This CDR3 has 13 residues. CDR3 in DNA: TGCAGTGCTAGAGGGGACAGGGGGTCTGAAGCTTTCTTT. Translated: CSARGDRGSEAFF.

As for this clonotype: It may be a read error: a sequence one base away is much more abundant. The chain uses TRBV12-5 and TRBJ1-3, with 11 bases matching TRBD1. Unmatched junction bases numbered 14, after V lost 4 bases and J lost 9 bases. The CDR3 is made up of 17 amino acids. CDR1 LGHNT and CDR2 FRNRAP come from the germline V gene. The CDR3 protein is CASGSPPQGQGVSTIYF. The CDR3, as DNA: TGTGCTAGTGGTTCCCCTCCACAGGGACAGGGGGTGAGCACCATATATTTT.

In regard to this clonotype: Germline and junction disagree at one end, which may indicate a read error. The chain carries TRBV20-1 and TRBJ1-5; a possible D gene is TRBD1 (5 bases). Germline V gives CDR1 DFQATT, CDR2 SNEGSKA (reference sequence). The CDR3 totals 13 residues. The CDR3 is CSARVGADQPQPF. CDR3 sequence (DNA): TGCAGTGCTAGAGTAGGGGCTGATCAGCCCCAGCCTTTT.

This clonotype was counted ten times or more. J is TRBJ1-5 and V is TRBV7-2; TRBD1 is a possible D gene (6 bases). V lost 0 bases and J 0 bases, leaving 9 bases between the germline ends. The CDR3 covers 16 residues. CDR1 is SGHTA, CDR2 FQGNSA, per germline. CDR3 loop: CASSLARGISNQPQHF. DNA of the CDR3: TGTGCCAGCAGCTTAGCGAGGGGGATTAGCAATCAGCCCCAGCATTTT.

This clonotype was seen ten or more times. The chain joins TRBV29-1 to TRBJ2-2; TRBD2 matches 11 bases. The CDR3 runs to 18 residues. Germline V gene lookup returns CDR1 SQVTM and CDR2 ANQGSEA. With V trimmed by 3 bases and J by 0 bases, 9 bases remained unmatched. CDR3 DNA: TGCAGCGTTGATAGTCTGCTAGCGGGAGGTACGAACACCGGGGAGCTGTTTTTT. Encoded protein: CSVDSLLAGGTNTGELFF.

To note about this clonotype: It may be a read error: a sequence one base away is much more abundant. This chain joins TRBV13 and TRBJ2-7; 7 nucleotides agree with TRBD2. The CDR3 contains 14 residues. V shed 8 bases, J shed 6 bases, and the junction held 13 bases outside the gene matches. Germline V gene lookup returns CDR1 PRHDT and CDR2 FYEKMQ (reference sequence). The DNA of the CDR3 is TGTGCCAGCGGGGTGGCGGGAGCGGTCCGCGAGCAGTACTTC. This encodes CASGVAGAVREQYF.

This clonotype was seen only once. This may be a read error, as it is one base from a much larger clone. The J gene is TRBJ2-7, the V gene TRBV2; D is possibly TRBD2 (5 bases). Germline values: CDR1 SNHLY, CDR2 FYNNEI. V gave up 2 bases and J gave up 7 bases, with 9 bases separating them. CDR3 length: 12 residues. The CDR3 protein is CASSETRTEQYF. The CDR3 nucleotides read TGTGCCAGCAGTGAAACACGGACTGAGCAGTACTTC. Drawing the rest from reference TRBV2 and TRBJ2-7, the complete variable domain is EPEVTQTPSHQVTQMGQEVILRCVPISNHLYFYWYRQILGQKVEFLVSFYNNEISEKSEIFDDQFSVERPDGSNFTLKIRSTKLEDSAMYFCASSETRTEQYFGPGTRLTVT.

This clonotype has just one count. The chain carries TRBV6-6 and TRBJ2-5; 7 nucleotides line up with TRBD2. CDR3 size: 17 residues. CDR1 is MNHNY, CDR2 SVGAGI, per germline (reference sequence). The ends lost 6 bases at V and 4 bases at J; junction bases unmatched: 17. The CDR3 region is CASRPATAGEVGETQYF. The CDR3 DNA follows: TGTGCCAGCAGGCCTGCTACGGCGGGAGAAGTAGGAGAGACCCAGTACTTC.

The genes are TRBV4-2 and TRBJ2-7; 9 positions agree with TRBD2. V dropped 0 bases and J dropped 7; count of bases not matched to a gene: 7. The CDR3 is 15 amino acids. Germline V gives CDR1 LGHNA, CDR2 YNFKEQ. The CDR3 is CASSQDLGLASEQYF. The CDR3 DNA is TGTGCCAGCAGCCAAGATTTAGGACTAGCGAGTGAGCAGTACTTC.

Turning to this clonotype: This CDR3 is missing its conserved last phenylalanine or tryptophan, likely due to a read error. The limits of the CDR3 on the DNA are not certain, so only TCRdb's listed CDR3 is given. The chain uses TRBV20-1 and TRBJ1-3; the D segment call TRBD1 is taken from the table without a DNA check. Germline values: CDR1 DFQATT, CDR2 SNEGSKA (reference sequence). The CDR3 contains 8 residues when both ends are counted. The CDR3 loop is CSAREGQG.

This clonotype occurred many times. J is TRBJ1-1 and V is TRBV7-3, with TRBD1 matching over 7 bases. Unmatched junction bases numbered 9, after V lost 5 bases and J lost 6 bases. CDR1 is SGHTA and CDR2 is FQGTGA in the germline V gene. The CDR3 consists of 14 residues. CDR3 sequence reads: CASSPDRVSPEAFF. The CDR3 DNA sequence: TGTGCCAGCAGCCCTGACAGGGTGAGCCCTGAAGCTTTCTTT. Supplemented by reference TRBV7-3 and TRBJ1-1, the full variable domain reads GAGVSQTPSNKVTEKGKYVELRCDPISGHTALYWYRQSLGQGPEFLIYFQGTGAADDSGLPNDRFFAVRPEGSVSTLKIQRTERGDSAVYLCASSPDRVSPEAFFGQGTRLTVV.

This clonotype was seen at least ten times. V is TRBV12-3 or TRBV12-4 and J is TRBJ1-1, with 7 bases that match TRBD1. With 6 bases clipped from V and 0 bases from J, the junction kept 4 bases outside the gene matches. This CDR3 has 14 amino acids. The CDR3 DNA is TGTGCCAGCAGCCGGGGACAGCTGAACACTGAAGCTTTCTTT. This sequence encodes CASSRGQLNTEAFF.

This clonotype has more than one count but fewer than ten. The CDR3 reads CASSLALGANEQFF. The CDR3 DNA reads as TGTGCCAGCAGCTTAGCGCTCGGGGCCAATGAGCAGTTCTTC. The V and J genes are TRBV7-6 and TRBJ2-7; D possibly uses TRBD1 or TRBD2 (5 bases each). The DNA end favors TRBJ2-1, so the J call may be wrong. From germline, CDR1 is SGHVS and CDR2 FNYEAQ. CDR3 length equals 14 residues.

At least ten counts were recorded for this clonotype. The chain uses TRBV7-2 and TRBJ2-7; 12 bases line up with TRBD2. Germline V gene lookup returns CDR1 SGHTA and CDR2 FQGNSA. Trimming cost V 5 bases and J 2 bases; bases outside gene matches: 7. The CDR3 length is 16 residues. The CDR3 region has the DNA TGTGCCAGCAGCCGACTAGCGGGAGTCTCCACCTACGAGCAGTACTTC. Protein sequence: CASSRLAGVSTYEQYF.

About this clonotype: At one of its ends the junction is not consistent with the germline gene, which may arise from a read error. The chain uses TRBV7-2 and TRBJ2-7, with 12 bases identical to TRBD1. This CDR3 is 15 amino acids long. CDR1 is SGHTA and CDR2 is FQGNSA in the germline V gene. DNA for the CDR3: TGCGCCAGCAGCTTAATGGGACAGGGGGCCTACGAGCGGTACTTC. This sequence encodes CASSLMGQGAYERYF.

CDR3 sequence (DNA): TGTGCCAGCAGCGTAACGTCTAGCGGGATCACCACAGATACGCAGTATTTT. This translates into CASSVTSSGITTDTQYF. The gene calls are TRBV9 and TRBJ2-3; 9 positions match TRBD2. After removal of 1 base from V and 2 bases from J, the junction contained 8 bases not matched to a gene. The length of the CDR3 is 17 residues. The germline V gene encodes CDR1 SGDLS and CDR2 YYNGEE. Filled out from reference TRBV9 and TRBJ2-3, the complete variable domain reads DSGVTQTPKHLITATGQRVTLRCSPRSGDLSVYWYQQSLDQGLQFLIQYYNGEERAKGNILERFSAQQFPDLHSELNLSSLELGDSALYFCASSVTSSGITTDTQYFGPGTRLTVL.

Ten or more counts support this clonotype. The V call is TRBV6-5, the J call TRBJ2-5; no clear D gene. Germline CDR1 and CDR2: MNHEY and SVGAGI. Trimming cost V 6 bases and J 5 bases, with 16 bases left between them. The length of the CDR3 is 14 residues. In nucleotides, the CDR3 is TGTGCCAGCAGCCCGATGGGCTCGGAGGAGACCCAGTACTTC. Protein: CASSPMGSEETQYF.

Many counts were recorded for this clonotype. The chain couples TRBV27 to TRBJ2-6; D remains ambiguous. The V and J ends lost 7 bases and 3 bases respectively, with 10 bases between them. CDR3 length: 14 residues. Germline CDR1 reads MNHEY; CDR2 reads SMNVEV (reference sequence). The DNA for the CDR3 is TGTGCCAGCACCCCCCGGCTTGGGGCCAACGTCCTGACTTTC. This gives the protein CASTPRLGANVLTF.

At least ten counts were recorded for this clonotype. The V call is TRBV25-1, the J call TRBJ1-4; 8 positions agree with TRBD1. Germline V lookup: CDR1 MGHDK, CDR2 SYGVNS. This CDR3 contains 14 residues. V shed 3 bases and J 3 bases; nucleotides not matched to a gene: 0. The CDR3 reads CASSETGANEKLFF. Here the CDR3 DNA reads TGTGCCAGCAGTGAGACAGGGGCTAATGAAAAACTGTTTTTT.

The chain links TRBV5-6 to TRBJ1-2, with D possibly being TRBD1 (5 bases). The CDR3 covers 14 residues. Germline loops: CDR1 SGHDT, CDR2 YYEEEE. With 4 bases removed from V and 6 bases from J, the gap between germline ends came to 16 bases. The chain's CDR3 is CASSRQPTADGYTF. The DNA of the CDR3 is TGTGCCAGCAGCCGACAACCGACAGCCGATGGCTACACCTTC.

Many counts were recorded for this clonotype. The CDR3 DNA reads TGCAGTGCTAGAGATCCCGGACAGGGGGCGCTGAACGGGGAGCTGTTTTTT. This translates into CSARDPGQGALNGELFF. The chain joins TRBV20-1 to TRBJ2-2; 11 nucleotides match TRBD1. The trim removed 0 bases at V and 7 bases at J, leaving 10 bases unmatched. This CDR3 spans 17 amino acids. CDR1 DFQATT and CDR2 SNEGSKA come from the germline V gene (reference sequence).

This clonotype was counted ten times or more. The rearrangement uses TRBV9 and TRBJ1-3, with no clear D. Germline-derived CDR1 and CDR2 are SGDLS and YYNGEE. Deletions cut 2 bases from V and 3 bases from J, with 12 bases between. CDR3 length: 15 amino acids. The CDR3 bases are TGTGCCAGCAGCGTTTCGGCCTTGGATGGAAACACCATATATTTT. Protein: CASSVSALDGNTIYF. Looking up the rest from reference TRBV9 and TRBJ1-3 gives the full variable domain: DSGVTQTPKHLITATGQRVTLRCSPRSGDLSVYWYQQSLDQGLQFLIQYYNGEERAKGNILERFSAQQFPDLHSELNLSSLELGDSALYFCASSVSALDGNTIYFGEGSWLTVV.

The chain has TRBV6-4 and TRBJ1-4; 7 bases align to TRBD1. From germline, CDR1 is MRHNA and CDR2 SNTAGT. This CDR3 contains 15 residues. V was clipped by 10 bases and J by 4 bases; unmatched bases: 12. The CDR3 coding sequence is TGTGCCATCAGGACTGACAGGGCCATTAATGAAAAACTGTTTTTT. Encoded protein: CAIRTDRAINEKLFF.

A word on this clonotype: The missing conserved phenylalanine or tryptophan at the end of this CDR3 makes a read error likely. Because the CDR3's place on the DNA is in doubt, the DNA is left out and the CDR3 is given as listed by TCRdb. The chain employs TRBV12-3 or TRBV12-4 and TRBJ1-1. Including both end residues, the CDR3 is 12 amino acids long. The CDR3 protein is CASSLDGEGSMM.

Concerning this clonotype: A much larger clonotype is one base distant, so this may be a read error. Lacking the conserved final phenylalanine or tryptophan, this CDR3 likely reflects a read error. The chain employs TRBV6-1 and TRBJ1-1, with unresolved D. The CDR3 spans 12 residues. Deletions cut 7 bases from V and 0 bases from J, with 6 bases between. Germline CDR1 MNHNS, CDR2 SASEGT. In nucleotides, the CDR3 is TGTGCCAGCATTCGATTGAACACTGAAGCTTTCCTT. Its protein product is CASIRLNTEAFL.

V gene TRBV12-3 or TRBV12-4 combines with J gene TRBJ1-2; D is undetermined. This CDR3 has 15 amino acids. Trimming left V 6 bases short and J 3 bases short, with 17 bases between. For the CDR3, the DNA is TGTGCCAGCAGCCTAGCGGGAGGGCCTTACTATGGCTACACCTTC. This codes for CASSLAGGPYYGYTF.

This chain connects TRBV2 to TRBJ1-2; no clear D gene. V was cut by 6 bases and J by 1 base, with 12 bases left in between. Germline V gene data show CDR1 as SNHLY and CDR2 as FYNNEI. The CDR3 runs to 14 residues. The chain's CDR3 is CASRNPGHNYGYTF. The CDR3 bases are TGTGCCAGCAGGAACCCCGGGCATAACTATGGCTACACCTTC.

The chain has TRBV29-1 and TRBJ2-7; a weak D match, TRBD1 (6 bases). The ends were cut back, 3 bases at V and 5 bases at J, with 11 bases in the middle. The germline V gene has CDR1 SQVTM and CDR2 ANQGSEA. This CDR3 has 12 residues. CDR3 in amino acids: CSVDRGFDEQYF. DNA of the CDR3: TGCAGCGTTGACAGGGGTTTTGACGAGCAGTACTTC.